Listed below are T cell receptor beta chains from one sample, sequenced in a study of T-cell reconstitution after alpha-beta-depleted transplantation in children. TCRdb ran MiXCR on the PCR reads and lists one entry per CDR3 protein. This table has just under 150,000 distinct CDR3 sequences, around 8.5% appearing once. The sequencing used PBMCs, mostly from graft donor cells, collected 180 days after TCRalphabeta/CD19-depleted stem cell transplant. The receptors shown here come from a female patient between 2 and 15 years old who had a stem cell transplant for congenital amegakaryocytic thrombocytopenia, so the T cells may come from the graft donor. Each CDR3 is given with its conserved first and last residue. Fields, in order: CDR3 protein, CDR3 DNA, D gene, clone size, J gene, V gene. A D gene is named only where the DNA matches it firmly. Clone size, where shown, is once, few, many, or a class for clones that have expanded.

CSARVVYGYTF	TGCAGTGCTAGAGTCGTATATGGCTACACCTTC	NA	many	TRBJ1-2	TRBV20-1
CASSPYSFGGTDTQYF	TGTGCCAGCAGTCCGTATTCATTCGGGGGCACAGATACGCAGTATTTT	NA	many	TRBJ2-3	TRBV28
CASSGSDSADTQYF	TGTGCCAGTAGTGGGAGTGACTCGGCAGATACGCAGTATTTT	NA	few	TRBJ2-3	TRBV19
CASSLAQSGGGDEQFF	TGTGCCAGCAGCTTAGCGCAGTCAGGGGGAGGCGATGAGCAGTTCTTC	NA	NA	TRBJ2-1	TRBV7-6
CSARDGSGGRTEAFF	TGCAGTGCTAGAGATGGGTCAGGGGGAAGGACTGAAGCTTTCTTT	TRBD1	many	TRBJ1-1	TRBV20-1
CASSFKASQDGELFF	TGCGCCAGCAGCTTTAAGGCCTCACAGGACGGGGAGCTGTTTTTT	NA	many	TRBJ2-2	TRBV5-1
CASSLQKRLPWTGTSEQYF	TGTGCCAGCAGCTTACAGAAACGCCTTCCGTGGACAGGGACGAGTGAGCAGTACTTC	TRBD1	NA	TRBJ2-7	TRBV5-6
CASSVRDRGRFSGNTIYF	TGTGCCAGCAGCGTCCGGGACAGGGGGAGGTTCTCTGGAAACACCATATATTTT	TRBD1	few	TRBJ1-3	TRBV11-2
CASSLDQLRNEQFF	TGTGCCAGCAGCTTAGATCAGTTGCGCAATGAGCAGTTCTTC	NA	few	TRBJ2-1	TRBV7-9
CASSYSPGQETQYF	TGTGCCAGCAGTTACTCCCCCGGCCAAGAGACCCAGTACTTC	NA	many	TRBJ2-5	TRBV6-5
CASRPGFLPGHGYTF	TGTGCCAGCAGACCAGGGTTTTTACCGGGACATGGCTACACCTTC	NA	few	TRBJ1-2	TRBV12-3/TRBV12-4
CASRIGDKVGEQYF	TGTGCCAGCAGAATCGGGGACAAGGTGGGGGAGCAGTACTTC	NA	many	TRBJ2-7	TRBV7-2
CASSLGFPKETEAFF	TGTGCCAGCAGCTTAGGATTCCCGAAGGAGACTGAAGCTTTCTTT	NA	many	TRBJ1-1	TRBV7-9
CASSLRGRGRGSPLHF	TGTGCCAGCAGCTTAAGGGGCAGGGGGCGAGGATCACCCCTCCACTTT	TRBD1	NA	TRBJ1-6	TRBV7-9
CASTREANYGYTF	TGTGCCAGCACTCGGGAAGCTAACTATGGCTACACCTTC	NA	few	TRBJ1-2	TRBV6-1
CSAPQSYEQYF	TGCAGTGCCCCCCAATCCTACGAGCAGTACTTC	NA	NA	TRBJ2-7	TRBV20-1
CSVGEGGGEQFF	TGCAGCGTTGGAGAGGGTGGGGGTGAGCAGTTCTTC	NA	many	TRBJ2-1	TRBV29-1
CASRLVSTISYNEQFF	TGTGCAAGTCGCTTAGTTTCTACTATTTCCTACAATGAGCAGTTCTTC	NA	few	TRBJ2-1	TRBV12-2
CSAQGRPGARGFYEQYF	TGCAGTGCTCAGGGACGCCCAGGAGCTAGAGGCTTTTACGAGCAGTACTTC	NA	many	TRBJ2-7	TRBV20-1
CASSLTGIGSPLHF	TGTGCCAGCTCGCTTACAGGGATTGGGTCACCCCTCCACTTT	NA	many	TRBJ1-6	TRBV18
CASSARQGLVSGEQYF	TGTGCCAGCAGCGCTCGACAGGGTTTGGTGTCGGGCGAGCAGTACTTC	TRBD1	many	TRBJ2-7	TRBV9
CASSLAGQSTDTQYF	TGCGCCAGCAGCTTGGCGGGACAAAGCACAGATACGCAGTATTTT	NA	many	TRBJ2-3	TRBV5-1
CASSHRGGRSGNTIYF	TGTGCCAGCAGCCATAGGGGGGGCCGTTCTGGAAACACCATATATTTT	NA	many	TRBJ1-3	TRBV4-2
CSARGRLAGGPDNEQFF	TGCAGTGCTAGAGGAAGACTAGCGGGAGGGCCGGACAATGAGCAGTTCTTC	TRBD2	many	TRBJ2-1	TRBV20-1
CASSYSGGGAYNEQFF	TGTGCCAGCAGTTACTCTGGGGGGGGGGCCTACAATGAGCAGTTCTTC	TRBD2	NA	TRBJ2-1	TRBV6-5
CASLYGWNSPLHF	TGTGCCAGCCTTTACGGGTGGAATTCACCCCTCCACTTT	NA	many	TRBJ1-6	TRBV12-3/TRBV12-4
CASSPVGGAAPTPNYGYTF	TGCGCCAGCAGCCCCGTGGGGGGGGCCGCCCCCACCCCTAACTATGGCTACACCTTC	NA	many	TRBJ1-2	TRBV5-1
CSAGGLGFSYEQYF	TGCAGTGCTGGAGGCCTGGGGTTCTCCTACGAGCAGTACTTC	NA	many	TRBJ2-7	TRBV20-1
CASSPQGKAVYGYTF	TGTGCCAGCTCACCACAGGGGAAGGCGGTCTATGGCTACACCTTC	NA	NA	TRBJ1-2	TRBV18
CASSLEGMQTHLTEAFF	TGTGCCAGCAGCTTAGAGGGGATGCAGACTCACCTCACTGAAGCTTTCTTT	NA	NA	TRBJ1-1	TRBV7-6
CASSFAGGGVYNEQFF	TGTGCCAGCAGCTTCGCTGGGGGTGGGGTATACAATGAGCAGTTCTTC	NA	many	TRBJ2-1	TRBV12-3/TRBV12-4
CASSSGALSRNEQFF	TGTGCCAGCAGCTCGGGGGCGCTTTCCCGCAATGAGCAGTTCTTC	NA	NA	TRBJ2-1	TRBV6-1
CASSPRTGGNEQFF	TGTGCCAGCAGCCCTCGGACAGGGGGTAATGAGCAGTTCTTC	TRBD1	many	TRBJ2-1	TRBV7-7
CSARARFYGYTF	TGCAGTGCTAGAGCACGTTTCTATGGCTACACCTTC	NA	many	TRBJ1-2	TRBV20-1
CSKLAGRNYNEQFF	TGCAGTAAACTAGCGGGAAGAAACTACAATGAGCAGTTCTTC	TRBD2	few	TRBJ2-1	TRBV20-1
CASSLRLLGTDTQYF	TGTGCCAGCAGCTTAAGGCTCTTAGGTACAGATACGCAGTATTTT	NA	many	TRBJ2-3	TRBV7-9
CSVEKDRAATEAFF	TGCAGCGTTGAAAAGGACAGGGCGGCCACTGAAGCTTTCTTT	TRBD1	many	TRBJ1-1	TRBV29-1
CASSLILAGGGYNEQFF	TGTGCCAGCAGCTTAATATTAGCGGGAGGAGGATACAATGAGCAGTTCTTC	TRBD2	many	TRBJ2-1	TRBV13
CASSLAGTGISANYGYTF	TGTGCCAGCAGCTTAGCCGGGACAGGGATTTCAGCTAACTATGGCTACACCTTC	TRBD1	many	TRBJ1-2	TRBV7-8
CASSPPWDRGINEKLFF	TGTGCCAGCTCACCACCGTGGGACAGGGGGATAAATGAAAAACTGTTTTTT	TRBD1	NA	TRBJ1-4	TRBV18
CASSLWRGSNQPQHF	TGTGCCAGCAGCTTGTGGCGGGGGAGCAATCAGCCCCAGCATTTT	NA	few	TRBJ1-5	TRBV5-8
CSAAGAGNTIYF	TGCAGTGCGGCAGGGGCTGGAAACACCATATATTTT	NA	many	TRBJ1-3	TRBV20-1
CSARDQYREYTEAFF	TGCAGTGCTAGAGATCAGTACAGGGAGTACACTGAAGCTTTCTTT	NA	few	TRBJ1-1	TRBV20-1
CASSATPSGITDTQYF	TGTGCCAGCAGCGCCACCCCGAGTGGGATCACAGATACGCAGTATTTT	NA	many	TRBJ2-3	TRBV9
CASNQGPFRDTGELFF	TGCGCCAGCAACCAAGGTCCTTTCCGGGACACCGGGGAGCTGTTTTTT	NA	many	TRBJ2-2	TRBV4-3
CASSLQGLEQFF	TGTGCCAGCAGTCTGCAGGGACTTGAGCAGTTCTTC	NA	many	TRBJ2-1	TRBV12-3/TRBV12-4
CASNLDRDGEAFF	TGTGCCAGCAATTTAGACAGGGATGGTGAAGCTTTCTTT	TRBD1	many	TRBJ1-1	TRBV6-5
CSGLVNNEQFF	TGCAGCGGGCTCGTGAACAATGAGCAGTTCTTC	NA	many	TRBJ2-1	TRBV29-1
CASSSWTGGQETQYF	TGTGCCAGCAGCTCCTGGACAGGGGGCCAAGAGACCCAGTACTTC	TRBD1	many	TRBJ2-5	TRBV11-2
CASSLREKLFF	TGTGCCAGCAGTTTGAGAGAAAAACTGTTTTTT	NA	many	TRBJ1-4	TRBV28
CASSLIRQETQYF	TGTGCCAGCAGTTTAATCAGACAAGAGACCCAGTACTTC	NA	many	TRBJ2-5	TRBV12-3/TRBV12-4
CSATSTWGNEQPQHF	TGCAGTGCTACCTCAACTTGGGGGAACGAGCAGCCCCAGCATTTT	NA	many	TRBJ1-5	TRBV20-1
CASSPSGQGNTEAFF	TGCGCCAGCAGCCCATCGGGACAGGGGAACACTGAAGCTTTCTTT	TRBD1	many	TRBJ1-1	TRBV5-1
CASSLVGRGANVLTF	TGTGCCAGCAGCTTAGTAGGGCGTGGGGCCAACGTCCTGACTTTC	NA	NA	TRBJ2-6	TRBV7-3